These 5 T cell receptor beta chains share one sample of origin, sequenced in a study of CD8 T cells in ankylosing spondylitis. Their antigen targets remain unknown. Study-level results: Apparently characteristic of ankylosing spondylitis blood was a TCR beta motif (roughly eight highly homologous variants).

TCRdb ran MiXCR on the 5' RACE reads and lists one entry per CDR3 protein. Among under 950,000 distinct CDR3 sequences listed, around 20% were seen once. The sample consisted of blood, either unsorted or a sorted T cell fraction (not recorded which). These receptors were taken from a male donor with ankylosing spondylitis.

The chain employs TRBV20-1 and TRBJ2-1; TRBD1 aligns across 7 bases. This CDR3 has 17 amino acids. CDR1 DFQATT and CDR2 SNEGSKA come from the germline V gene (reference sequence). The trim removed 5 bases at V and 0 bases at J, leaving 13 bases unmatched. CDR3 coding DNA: TGCAGTGCTGTTGGACAGGAGCTGCTCTTCTCCTACAATGAGCAGTTCTTC. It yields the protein CSAVGQELLFSYNEQFF.

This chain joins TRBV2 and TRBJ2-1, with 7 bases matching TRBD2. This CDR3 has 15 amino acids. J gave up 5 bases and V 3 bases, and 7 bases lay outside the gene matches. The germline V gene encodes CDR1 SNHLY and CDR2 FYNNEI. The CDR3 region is CASSEIGLADNEQFF. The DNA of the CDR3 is TGTGCCAGCAGTGAGATCGGGCTAGCGGACAATGAGCAGTTCTTC.

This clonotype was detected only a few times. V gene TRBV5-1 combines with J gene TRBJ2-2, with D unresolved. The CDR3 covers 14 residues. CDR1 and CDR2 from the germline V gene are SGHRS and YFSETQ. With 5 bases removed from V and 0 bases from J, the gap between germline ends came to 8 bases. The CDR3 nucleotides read TGCGCCAGCAGAGAACAAACGAACACCGGGGAGCTGTTTTTT. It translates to CASREQTNTGELFF.

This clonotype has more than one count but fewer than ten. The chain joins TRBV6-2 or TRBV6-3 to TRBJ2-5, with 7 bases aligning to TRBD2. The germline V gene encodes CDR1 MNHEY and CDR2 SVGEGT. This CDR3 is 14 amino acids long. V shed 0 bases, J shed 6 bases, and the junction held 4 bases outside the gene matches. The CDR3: CASSYSGGRQTQYF. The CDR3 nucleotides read TGTGCCAGCAGTTACTCTGGCGGGAGACAGACCCAGTACTTC.

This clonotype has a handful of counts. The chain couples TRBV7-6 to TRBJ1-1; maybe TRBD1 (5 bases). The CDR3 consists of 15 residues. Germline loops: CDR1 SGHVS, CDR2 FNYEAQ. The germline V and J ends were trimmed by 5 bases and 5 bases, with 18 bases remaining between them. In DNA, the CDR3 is TGTGCCAGCAGCCCTGGGGCGGGGGTTGGTACTGAAGCTTTCTTT. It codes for CASSPGAGVGTEAFF.